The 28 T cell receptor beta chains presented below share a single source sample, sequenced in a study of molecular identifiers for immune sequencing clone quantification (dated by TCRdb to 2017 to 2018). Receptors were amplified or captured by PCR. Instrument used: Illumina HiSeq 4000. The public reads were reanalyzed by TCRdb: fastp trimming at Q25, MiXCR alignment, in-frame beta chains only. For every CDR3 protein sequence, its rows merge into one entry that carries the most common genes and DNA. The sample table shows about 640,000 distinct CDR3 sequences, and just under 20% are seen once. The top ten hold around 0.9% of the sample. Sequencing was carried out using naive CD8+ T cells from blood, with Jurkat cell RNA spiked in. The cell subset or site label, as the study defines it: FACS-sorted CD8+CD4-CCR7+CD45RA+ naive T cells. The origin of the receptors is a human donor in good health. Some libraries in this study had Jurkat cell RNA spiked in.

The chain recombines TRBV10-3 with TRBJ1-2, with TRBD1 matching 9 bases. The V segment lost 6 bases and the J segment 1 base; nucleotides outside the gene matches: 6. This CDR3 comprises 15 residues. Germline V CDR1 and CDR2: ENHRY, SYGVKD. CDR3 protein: CAISLTGGSNYGYTF. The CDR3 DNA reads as TGTGCCATCAGCCTTACAGGGGGCAGTAACTATGGCTACACCTTC.

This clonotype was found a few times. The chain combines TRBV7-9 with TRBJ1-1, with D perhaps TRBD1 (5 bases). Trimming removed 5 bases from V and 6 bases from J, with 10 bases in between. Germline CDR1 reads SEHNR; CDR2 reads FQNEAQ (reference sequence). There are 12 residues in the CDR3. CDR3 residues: CASSDGGAEAFF. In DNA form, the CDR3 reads TGTGCCAGCAGCGACGGGGGGGCTGAAGCTTTCTTT.

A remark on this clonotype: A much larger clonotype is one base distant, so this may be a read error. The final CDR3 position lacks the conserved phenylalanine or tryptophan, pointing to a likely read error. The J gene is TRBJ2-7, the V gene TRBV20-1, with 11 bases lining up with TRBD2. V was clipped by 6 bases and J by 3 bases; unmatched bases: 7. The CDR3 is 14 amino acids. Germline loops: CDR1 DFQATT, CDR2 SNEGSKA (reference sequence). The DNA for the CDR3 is TGCAGTGCCCCGGGACTAGCGGATCTCTACGAGCAGTACCTC. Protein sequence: CSAPGLADLYEQYL.

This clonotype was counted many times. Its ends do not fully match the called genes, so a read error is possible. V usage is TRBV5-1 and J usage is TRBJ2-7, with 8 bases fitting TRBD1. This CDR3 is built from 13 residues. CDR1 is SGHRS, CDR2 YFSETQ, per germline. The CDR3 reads CASSLGQDYEQYF. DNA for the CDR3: TGTGCCAGCAGCCTGGGACAGGACTACGAGCAGTACTTC. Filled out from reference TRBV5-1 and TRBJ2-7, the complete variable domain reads KAGVTQTPRYLIKTRGQQVTLSCSPISGHRSVSWYQQTPGQGLQFLFEYFSETQRNKGNFPGRFSGRQFSNSRSEMNVSTLELGDSALYLCASSLGQDYEQYFGPGTRLTVT.

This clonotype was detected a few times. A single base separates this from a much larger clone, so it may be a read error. CDR3 in amino acids: CASSWDRPYEQYF. In DNA form, the CDR3 reads TGCGCCAGCAGCTGGGACAGACCCTACGAGCAGTACTTC. The chain links TRBV5-1 to TRBJ2-7; 7 bases match TRBD1. The CDR3 covers 13 residues. After removal of 3 bases from V and 2 bases from J, the junction contained 2 bases not matched to a gene. The germline gives CDR1 SGHRS, CDR2 YFSETQ. The full variable domain, its missing parts supplied by reference TRBV5-1 and TRBJ2-7, is KAGVTQTPRYLIKTRGQQVTLSCSPISGHRSVSWYQQTPGQGLQFLFEYFSETQRNKGNFPGRFSGRQFSNSRSEMNVSTLELGDSALYLCASSWDRPYEQYFGPGTRLTVT.

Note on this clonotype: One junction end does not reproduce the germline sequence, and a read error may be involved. CDR3 amino acids: CASSLWGGQDGELSF. The CDR3 nucleotides are TGTGCCAGCAGCCTATGGGGGGGTCAGGACGGGGAGCTGTCTTTT. The rearrangement uses TRBV9 and TRBJ2-2, with 7 bases aligning to TRBD2. The CDR3 is 15 residues long. Germline CDR1 SGDLS, CDR2 YYNGEE. Full variable domain (missing parts from reference TRBV9 and TRBJ2-2): DSGVTQTPKHLITATGQRVTLRCSPRSGDLSVYWYQQSLDQGLQFLIQYYNGEERAKGNILERFSAQQFPDLHSELNLSSLELGDSALYFCASSLWGGQDGELSFGEGSRLTVL.

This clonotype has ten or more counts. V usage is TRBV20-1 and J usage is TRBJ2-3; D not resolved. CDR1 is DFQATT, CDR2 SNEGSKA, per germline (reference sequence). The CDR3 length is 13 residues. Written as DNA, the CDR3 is TGCTCAGATCTAGGTCCCCAAGGGGATACGCAGTATTTT. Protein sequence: CSDLGPQGDTQYF.

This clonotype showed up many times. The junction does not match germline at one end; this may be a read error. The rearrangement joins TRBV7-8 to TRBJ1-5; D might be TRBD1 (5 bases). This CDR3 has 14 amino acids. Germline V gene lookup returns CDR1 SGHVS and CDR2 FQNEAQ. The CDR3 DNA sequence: TGCGCCAGCAGCTTGGGCCCAGGGAATCAGCCCCAGCATTTT. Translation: CASSLGPGNQPQHF.

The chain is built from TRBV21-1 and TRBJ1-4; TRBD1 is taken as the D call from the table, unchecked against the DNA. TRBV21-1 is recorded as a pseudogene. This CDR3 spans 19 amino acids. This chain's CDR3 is CASGYLSGAQGATNEELFF. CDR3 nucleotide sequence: TGTGCCAGCGGATACCTCAGCGGGGCGCAGGGGGCAACTAATGAAGAACTGTTTTTT.

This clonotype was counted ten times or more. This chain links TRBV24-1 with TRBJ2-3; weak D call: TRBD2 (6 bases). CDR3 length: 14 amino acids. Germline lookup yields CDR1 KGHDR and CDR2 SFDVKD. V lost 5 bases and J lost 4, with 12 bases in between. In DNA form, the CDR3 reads TGTGCCACCAGTGGACCCCCGGGGGCAGATACGCAGTATTTT. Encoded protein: CATSGPPGADTQYF.

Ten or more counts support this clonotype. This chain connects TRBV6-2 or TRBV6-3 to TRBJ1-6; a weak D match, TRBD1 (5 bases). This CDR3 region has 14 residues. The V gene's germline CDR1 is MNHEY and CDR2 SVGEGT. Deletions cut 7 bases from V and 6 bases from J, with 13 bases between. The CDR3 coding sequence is TGTGCCAGCATTACTCCGGGACGTAATTCACCCCTCCACTTT. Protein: CASITPGRNSPLHF.

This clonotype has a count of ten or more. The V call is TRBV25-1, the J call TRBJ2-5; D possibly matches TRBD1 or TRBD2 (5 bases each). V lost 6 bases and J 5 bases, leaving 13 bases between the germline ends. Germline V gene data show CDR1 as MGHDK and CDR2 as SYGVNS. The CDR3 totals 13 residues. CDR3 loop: CASREGLEETQYF. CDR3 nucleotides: TGTGCCAGCAGAGAGGGGCTGGAGGAGACCCAGTACTTC.

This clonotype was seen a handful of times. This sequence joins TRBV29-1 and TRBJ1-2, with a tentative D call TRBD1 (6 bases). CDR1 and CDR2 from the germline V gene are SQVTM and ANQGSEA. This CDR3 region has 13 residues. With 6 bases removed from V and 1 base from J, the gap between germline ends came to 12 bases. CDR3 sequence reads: CSVPVDSNYGYTF. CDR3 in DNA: TGCAGCGTCCCCGTGGACAGTAACTATGGCTACACCTTC.

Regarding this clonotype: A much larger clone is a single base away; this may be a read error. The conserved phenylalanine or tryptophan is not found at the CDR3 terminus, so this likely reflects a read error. As DNA, the CDR3 is TGTGCCAGCAGTTCCTCGGACAGTGGGTACGAGCAGTACCTC. Translated: CASSSSDSGYEQYL. The chain has TRBV28 and TRBJ2-7; perhaps TRBD1 as D (6 bases). The germline V and J ends were trimmed by 4 bases and 4 bases, with 14 bases remaining between them. The length of the CDR3 is 14 residues. The germline V gene encodes CDR1 MDHEN and CDR2 SYDVKM.

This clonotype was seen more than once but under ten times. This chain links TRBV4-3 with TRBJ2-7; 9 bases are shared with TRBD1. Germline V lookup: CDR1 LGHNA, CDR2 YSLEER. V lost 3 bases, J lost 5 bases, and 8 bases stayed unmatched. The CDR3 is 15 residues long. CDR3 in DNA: TGCGCCAGCAGCCAGGGGTGGGACAGGGCCCACGAGCAGTACTTC. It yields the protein CASSQGWDRAHEQYF.

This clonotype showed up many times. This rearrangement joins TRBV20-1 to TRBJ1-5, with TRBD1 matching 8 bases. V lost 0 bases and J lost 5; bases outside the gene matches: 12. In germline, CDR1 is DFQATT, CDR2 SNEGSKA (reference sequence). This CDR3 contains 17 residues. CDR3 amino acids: CSARDPRTGRNHQPQHF. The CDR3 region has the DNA TGCAGTGCTAGAGATCCTCGGACAGGGAGGAATCATCAGCCCCAGCATTTT.

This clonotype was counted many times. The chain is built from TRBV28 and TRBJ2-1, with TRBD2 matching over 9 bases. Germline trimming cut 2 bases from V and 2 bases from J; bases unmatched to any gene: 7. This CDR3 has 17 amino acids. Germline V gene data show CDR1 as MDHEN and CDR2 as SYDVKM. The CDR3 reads CASSLVAGGTPYNEQFF. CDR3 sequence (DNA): TGTGCCAGCAGTTTAGTGGCGGGAGGGACCCCCTACAATGAGCAGTTCTTC.

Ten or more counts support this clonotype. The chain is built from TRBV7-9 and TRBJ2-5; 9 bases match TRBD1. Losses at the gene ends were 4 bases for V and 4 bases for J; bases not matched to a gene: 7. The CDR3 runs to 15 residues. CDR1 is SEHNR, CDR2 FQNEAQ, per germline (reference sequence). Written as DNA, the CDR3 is TGTGCCAGCAGCTGGTTGGACAGGGGCCGAGAGACCCAGTACTTC. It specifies CASSWLDRGRETQYF. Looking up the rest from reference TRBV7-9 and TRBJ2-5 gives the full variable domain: DTGVSQNPRHKITKRGQNVTFRCDPISEHNRLYWYRQTLGQGPEFLTYFQNEAQLEKSRLLSDRFSAERPKGSFSTLEIQRTEQGDSAMYLCASSWLDRGRETQYFGPGTRLLVL.

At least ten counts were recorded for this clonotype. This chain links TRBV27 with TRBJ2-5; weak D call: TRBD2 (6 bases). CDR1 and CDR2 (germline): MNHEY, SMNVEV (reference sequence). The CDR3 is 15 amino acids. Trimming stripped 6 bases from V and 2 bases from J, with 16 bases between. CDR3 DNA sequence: TGTGCCAGCAGCCCACGGGAGTTAAGTCAAGAGACCCAGTACTTC. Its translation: CASSPRELSQETQYF.

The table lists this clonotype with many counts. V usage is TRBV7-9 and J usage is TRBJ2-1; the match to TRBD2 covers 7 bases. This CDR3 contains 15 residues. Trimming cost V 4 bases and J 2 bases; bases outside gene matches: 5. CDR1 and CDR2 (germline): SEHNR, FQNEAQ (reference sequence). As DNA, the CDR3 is TGTGCCAGCAGCTCCTCTAGCGGCGCCTACAATGAGCAGTTCTTC. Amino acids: CASSSSSGAYNEQFF.

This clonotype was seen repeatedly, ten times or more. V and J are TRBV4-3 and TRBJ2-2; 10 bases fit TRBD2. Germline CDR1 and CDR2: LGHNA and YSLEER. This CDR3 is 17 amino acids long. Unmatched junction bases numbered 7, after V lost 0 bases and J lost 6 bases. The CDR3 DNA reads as TGCGCCAGCAGCCAAGATGAACTAGCGGGGAATGCCGGGGAGCTGTTTTTT. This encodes CASSQDELAGNAGELFF.

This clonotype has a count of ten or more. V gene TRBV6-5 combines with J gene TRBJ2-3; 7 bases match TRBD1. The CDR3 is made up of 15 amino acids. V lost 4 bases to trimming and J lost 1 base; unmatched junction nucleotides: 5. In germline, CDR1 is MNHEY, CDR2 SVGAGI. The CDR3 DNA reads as TGTGCCAGCAGTTCGACAGGGCTCCGCACAGATACGCAGTATTTT. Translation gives CASSSTGLRTDTQYF.

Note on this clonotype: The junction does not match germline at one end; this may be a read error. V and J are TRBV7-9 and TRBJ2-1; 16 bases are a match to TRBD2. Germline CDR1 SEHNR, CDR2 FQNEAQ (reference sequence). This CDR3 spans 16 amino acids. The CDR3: CAGSSQGLAGGHEQFF. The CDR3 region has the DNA TGTGCCGGCAGCAGCCAGGGACTAGCGGGGGGGCATGAGCAGTTCTTC.

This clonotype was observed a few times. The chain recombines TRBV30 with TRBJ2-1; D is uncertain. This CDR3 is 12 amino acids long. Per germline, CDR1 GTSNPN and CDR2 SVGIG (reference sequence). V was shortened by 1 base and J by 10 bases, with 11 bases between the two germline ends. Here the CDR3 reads CAWSGVGQEQFF. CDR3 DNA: TGTGCCTGGAGTGGGGTAGGGCAGGAGCAGTTCTTC.

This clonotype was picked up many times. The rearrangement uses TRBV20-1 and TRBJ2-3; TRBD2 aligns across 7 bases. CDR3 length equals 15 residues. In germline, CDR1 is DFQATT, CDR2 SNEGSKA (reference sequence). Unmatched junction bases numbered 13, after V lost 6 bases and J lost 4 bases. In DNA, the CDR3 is TGCAGTGCGGGGGACTACCTGATGGGGCCAGATACGCAGTATTTT. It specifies CSAGDYLMGPDTQYF.

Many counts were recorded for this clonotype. CDR3 residues: CSARVGSPLHF. The DNA for the CDR3 is TGCAGTGCTAGAGTGGGGTCACCCCTCCACTTT. The rearrangement uses TRBV20-1 and TRBJ1-6; unclear D gene. V was clipped by 1 base and J by 10 bases, with 5 bases between them. Germline lookup yields CDR1 DFQATT and CDR2 SNEGSKA (reference sequence). This CDR3 is built from 11 residues.

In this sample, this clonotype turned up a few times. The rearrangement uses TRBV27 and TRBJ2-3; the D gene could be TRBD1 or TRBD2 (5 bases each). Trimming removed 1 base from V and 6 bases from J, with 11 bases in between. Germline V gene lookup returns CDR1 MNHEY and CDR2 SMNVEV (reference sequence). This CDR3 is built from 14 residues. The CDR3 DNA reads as TGTGCCAGCAGTTTATTAAGGGACCGGGATACGCAGTATTTT. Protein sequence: CASSLLRDRDTQYF.

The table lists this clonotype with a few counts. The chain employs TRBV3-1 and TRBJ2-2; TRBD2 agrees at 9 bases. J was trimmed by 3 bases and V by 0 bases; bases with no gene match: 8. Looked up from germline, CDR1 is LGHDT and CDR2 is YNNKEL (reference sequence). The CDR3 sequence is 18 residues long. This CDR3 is CASSQEVSGSRHTGELFF. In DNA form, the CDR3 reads TGTGCCAGCAGCCAAGAGGTTAGCGGGAGTCGGCACACCGGGGAGCTGTTTTTT.